This TCR beta chain is drawn from a study of CD8 T cells in Susac syndrome. Study-wide background: When blood was drawn, the patients with Susac syndrome were therapy-naive, on corticosteroids, or on intravenous immunoglobulin alone. Study-level points and caveats: CD4+ T cell repertoires in Susac syndrome lacked clonal expansion.

Germline values: CDR1 SGHDN, CDR2 FVKESK. This CDR3 has 15 amino acids. V trimming: 3 bases; J trimming: 4 bases; junction bases outside the gene matches: 6. Random hexamers were used to reverse transcribe about 0.5 to 1 ug of RNA. Across 54 Vbeta and 13 Jbeta, immunoSEQ multiplex PCR amplified TCR beta CDR3. Using its own MiXCR run on the immunoSEQ multiplex PCR reads, TCRdb lists one record per CDR3 protein. The data show 77,000 or so distinct CDR3 sequences, with approximately 94% seen just once and over 0.5% held by the top ten. Sequencing of TCR beta, carried out with a high-throughput approach, was applied to CD8+ and CD4+ T cells from the blood. This clonotype showed up just once. Its antigen is unknown.

The sequencing input was CD4+ T cells from PBMCs. V and J are TRBV14 and TRBJ2-5, with 9 bases that match TRBD2. The TCR comes from a human donor with Susac syndrome. CDR3 bases: TGTGCCAGCAGCCACTGGACTAGCGAAAGAGAGACCCAGTACTTC. It codes for CASSHWTSERETQYF.